This paragraph covers one T cell receptor beta chain sequence. Its antigen is still unknown. The source of the sample is a study of cytomegalovirus exposure and HLA in healthy donors. Overall study results and limits: The study designated roughly 150 TCR beta chains cytomegalovirus-associated. Later work found most CMV-associated TCR beta chains apparently HLA-restricted.

The study sampled nominally healthy donors, though unrecorded immune exposures were likely. Use of 60 Vbeta and 13 Jbeta primers characterized the PCR. Assay used: immunoSEQ multiplex PCR; TCRdb lists only in-frame clones, some missing. The repertoire has 100,000 to 120,000 clones, 65% to 80% of them found once; the top ten carry roughly 2.9%. Looked up from germline, CDR1 is MGHDK and CDR2 is SYGVNS. The CDR3 consists of 14 residues. Trimming at V came to 8 bases and at J to 5 bases, leaving 11 bases not matched to a gene. The chain joins TRBV25-1 to TRBJ2-5; TRBD1 agrees at 7 bases. The TCR originated in a woman aged 60 to 75 in good health and CMV-seropositive. The sample taken for sequencing was PBMCs. CDR3 in DNA: TGTGCCAGCTCTAAGTGGGACAGTCGTGAGACCCAGTACTTC. Translation: CASSKWDSRETQYF.